The source of this TCR beta chain is a study of blood T cell repertoires in COVID-19. For the study at large: Both acute and convalescent COVID-19 samples were obtained from the United States, Italy and Spain. T cells, B-cell-depleted T cells, or PBMCs provided the cDNA or gDNA that served as material.

V was cut by 1 base and J by 3 bases, with 10 bases left in between. The CDR3 sequence is 14 residues long. CDR1 is SGHNT and CDR2 is YYREEE in the germline V gene (reference sequence). Study processing details: Amplification with reference gene primers provided the estimates of nucleated cell counts. Profiled with immunoSEQ multiplex PCR; TCRdb holds only in-frame clones, not every one. The D gene and trimming were derived from the DNA, and the V and J assignments and clone size from that table. The sample holds about 95,000 clones, approximately 81% seen once. This TCR was recovered from a man older than 75 with active or convalescent COVID-19. The chain combines TRBV5-4 with TRBJ1-1; a possible D gene is TRBD1 (6 bases). The sequenced material came from peripheral blood. CDR3 sequence: CASSLMTGDTEAFF. The CDR3 DNA is TGTGCCAGCAGCTTGATGACAGGTGACACTGAAGCTTTCTTT.